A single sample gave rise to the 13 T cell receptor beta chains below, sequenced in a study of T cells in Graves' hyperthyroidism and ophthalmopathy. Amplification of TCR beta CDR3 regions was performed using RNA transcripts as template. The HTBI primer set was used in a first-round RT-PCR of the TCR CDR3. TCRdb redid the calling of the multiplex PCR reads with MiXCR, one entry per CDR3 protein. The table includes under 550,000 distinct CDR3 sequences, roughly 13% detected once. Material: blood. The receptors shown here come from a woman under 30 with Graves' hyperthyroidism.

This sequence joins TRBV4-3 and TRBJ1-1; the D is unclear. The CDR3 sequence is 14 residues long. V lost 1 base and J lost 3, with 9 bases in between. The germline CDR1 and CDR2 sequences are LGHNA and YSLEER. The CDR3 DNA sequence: TGCGCCAGCAGCCAAGCCATGTGGGACACTGAAGCTTTCTTT. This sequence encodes CASSQAMWDTEAFF.

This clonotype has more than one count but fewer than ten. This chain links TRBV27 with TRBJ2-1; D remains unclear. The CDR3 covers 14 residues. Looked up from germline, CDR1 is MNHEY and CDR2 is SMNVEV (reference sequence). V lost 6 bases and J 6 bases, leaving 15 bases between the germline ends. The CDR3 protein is CASSYFSLANEQFF. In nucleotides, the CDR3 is TGTGCCAGCAGCTACTTCTCTCTGGCCAATGAGCAGTTCTTC.

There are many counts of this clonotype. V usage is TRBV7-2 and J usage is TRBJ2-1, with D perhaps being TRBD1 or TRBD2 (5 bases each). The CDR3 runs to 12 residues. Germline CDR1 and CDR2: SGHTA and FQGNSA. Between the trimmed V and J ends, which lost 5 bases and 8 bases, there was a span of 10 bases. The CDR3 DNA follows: TGTGCCAGCAGCATTCAGGGAGATGAGCAGTTCTTC. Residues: CASSIQGDEQFF. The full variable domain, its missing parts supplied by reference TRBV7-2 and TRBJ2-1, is GAGVSQSPSNKVTEKGKDVELRCDPISGHTALYWYRQSLGQGLEFLIYFQGNSAPDKSGLPSDRFSAERTGGSVSTLTIQRTQQEDSAVYLCASSIQGDEQFFGPGTRLTVL.

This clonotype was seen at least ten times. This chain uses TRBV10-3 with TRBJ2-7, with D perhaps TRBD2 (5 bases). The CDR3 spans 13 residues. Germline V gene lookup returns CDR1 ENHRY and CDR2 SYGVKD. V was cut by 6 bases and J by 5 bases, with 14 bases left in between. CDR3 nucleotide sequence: TGTGCCATCAGCACTGAGCGGCTCCACGAGCAGTACTTC. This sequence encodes CAISTERLHEQYF.

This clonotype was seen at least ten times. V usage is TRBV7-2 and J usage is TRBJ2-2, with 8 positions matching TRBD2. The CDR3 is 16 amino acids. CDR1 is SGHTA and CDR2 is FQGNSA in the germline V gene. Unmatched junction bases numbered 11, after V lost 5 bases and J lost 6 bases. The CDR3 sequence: CASSPRGLGGSGELFF. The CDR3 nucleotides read TGTGCCAGCAGCCCGAGGGGACTAGGGGGGTCCGGGGAGCTGTTTTTT. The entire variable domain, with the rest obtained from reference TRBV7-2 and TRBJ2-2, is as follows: GAGVSQSPSNKVTEKGKDVELRCDPISGHTALYWYRQSLGQGLEFLIYFQGNSAPDKSGLPSDRFSAERTGGSVSTLTIQRTQQEDSAVYLCASSPRGLGGSGELFFGEGSRLTVL.

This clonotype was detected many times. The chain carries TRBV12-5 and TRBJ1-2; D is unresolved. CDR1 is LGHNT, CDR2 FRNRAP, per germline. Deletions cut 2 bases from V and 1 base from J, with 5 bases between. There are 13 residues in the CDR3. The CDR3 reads CASGLNSNYGYTF. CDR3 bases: TGTGCTAGTGGTTTGAACAGTAACTATGGCTACACCTTC. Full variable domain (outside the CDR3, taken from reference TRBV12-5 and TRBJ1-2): DARVTQTPRHKVTEMGQEVTMRCQPILGHNTVFWYRQTMMQGLELLAYFRNRAPLDDSGMPKDRFSAEMPDATLATLKIQPSEPRDSAVYFCASGLNSNYGYTFGSGTRLTVV.

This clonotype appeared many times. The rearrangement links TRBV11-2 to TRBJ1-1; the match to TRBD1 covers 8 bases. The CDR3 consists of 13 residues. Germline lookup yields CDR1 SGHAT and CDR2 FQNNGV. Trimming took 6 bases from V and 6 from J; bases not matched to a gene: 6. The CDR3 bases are TGTGCCAGCAGTCCAACCAGGGGGCCTGAAGCTTTCTTT. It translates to CASSPTRGPEAFF.

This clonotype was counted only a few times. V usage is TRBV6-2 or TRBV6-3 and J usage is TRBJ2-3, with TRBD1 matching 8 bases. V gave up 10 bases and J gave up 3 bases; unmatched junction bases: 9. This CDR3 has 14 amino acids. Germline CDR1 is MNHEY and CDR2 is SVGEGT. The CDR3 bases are TGTGCCACCCACCTCAGGGGGCGGACAGATACGCAGTATTTT. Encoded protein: CATHLRGRTDTQYF.

CDR3 in DNA: TGCAGCGCTGCTCGCGGGAGGCCTAATGAGCAGTTCTTC. Translated, it gives CSAARGRPNEQFF. The chain employs TRBV29-1 and TRBJ2-1, with TRBD2 matching over 8 bases. Germline trimming cut 7 bases from V and 7 bases from J; bases unmatched to any gene: 9. The germline CDR1 and CDR2 sequences are SQVTM and ANQGSEA. The CDR3 is 13 residues long.

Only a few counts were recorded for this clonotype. The CDR3 loop reads CASSLYGHGGETQYF. CDR3 coding DNA: TGTGCCAGCAGTTTATATGGTCACGGGGGGGAGACCCAGTACTTC. The chain joins TRBV28 to TRBJ2-5; 7 bases agree with TRBD2. Germline trimming cut 1 base from V and 5 bases from J; bases unmatched to any gene: 7. The CDR3 is 15 amino acids. The germline V gene has CDR1 MDHEN and CDR2 SYDVKM.

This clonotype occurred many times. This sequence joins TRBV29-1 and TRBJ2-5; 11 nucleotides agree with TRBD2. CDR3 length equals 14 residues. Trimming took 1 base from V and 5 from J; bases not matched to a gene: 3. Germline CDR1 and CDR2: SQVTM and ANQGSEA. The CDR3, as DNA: TGCAGCGTTGAAGTAGCGGGAGGGCCGGAGACCCAGTACTTC. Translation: CSVEVAGGPETQYF.

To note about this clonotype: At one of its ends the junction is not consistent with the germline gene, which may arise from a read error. CDR3 nucleotides: TGTGCCTGCAGCCTTAGCGGGAGCTCCTACGAGCAGTACTTC. This sequence encodes CACSLSGSSYEQYF. The chain recombines TRBV3-1 with TRBJ2-7, with TRBD2 identical over 9 bases. The CDR3 covers 14 residues. Per the germline V gene, CDR1 is LGHDT and CDR2 is YNNKEL (reference sequence).

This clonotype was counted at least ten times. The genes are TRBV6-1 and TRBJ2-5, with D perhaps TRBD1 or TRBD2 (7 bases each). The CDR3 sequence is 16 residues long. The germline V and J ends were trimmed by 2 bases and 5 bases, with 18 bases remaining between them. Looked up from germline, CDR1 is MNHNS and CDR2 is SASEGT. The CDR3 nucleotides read TGTGCCAGCAGTGAAAGAACAGGGGAGGGTTCGGAGACCCAGTACTTC. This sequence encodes CASSERTGEGSETQYF.